Each of the 31 T cell receptor beta chains below was sequenced from the same sample in a study of T cell repertoires in cytomegalovirus infection. TCRdb reprocessed the reads with MiXCR, giving one entry per CDR3 protein. The table records approximately 750,000 distinct CDR3 sequences, roughly 36% of them present only once. The sequenced sample was PBMCs. The receptors were gathered from a human donor in good health (CMV status not recorded). Some clones in this sample may be carry-over from other donors' samples.

The CDR3: CASSLFPSRGAQTEAFF. CDR3 DNA sequence: TGTGCCAGCAGCTTATTTCCCTCACGCGGGGCCCAAACTGAAGCTTTCTTT. The chain couples TRBV7-4 to TRBJ1-1, with a tentative D call TRBD1 (5 bases). The length of the CDR3 is 17 residues. From germline, CDR1 is SGHVT and CDR2 SQSDAQ. Deletions cut 2 bases from V and 5 bases from J, with 21 bases between.

The chain recombines TRBV9 with TRBJ1-4; D might be TRBD1 (5 bases). Germline V lookup: CDR1 SGDLS, CDR2 YYNGEE. The ends were cut back, 0 bases at V and 5 bases at J, with 14 bases in the middle. The CDR3 is 16 residues long. CDR3 nucleotide sequence: TGTGCCAGCAGCGTAGAGGGGTCAGGGAGAAATGAAAAACTGTTTTTT. Protein: CASSVEGSGRNEKLFF.

V is TRBV28 and J is TRBJ1-2; perhaps TRBD1 as D (6 bases). V lost 6 bases and J lost 0, with 14 bases in between. Per the germline V gene, CDR1 is MDHEN and CDR2 is SYDVKM. The CDR3 extends over 15 amino acids. CDR3 sequence reads: CASSKSYRANYGYTF. The CDR3, as DNA: TGTGCCAGCAGCAAATCATACAGGGCTAACTATGGCTACACCTTC.

Only a few counts were recorded for this clonotype. This chain uses TRBV6-1 with TRBJ2-7; no clear D. Deletions cut 0 bases from V and 4 bases from J, with 13 bases between. The CDR3 is 15 amino acids. The germline V gene encodes CDR1 MNHNS and CDR2 SASEGT. The CDR3 reads CASSEAATEKYEQYF. CDR3 DNA sequence: TGTGCCAGCAGTGAAGCGGCGACCGAAAAGTACGAGCAGTACTTC.

The chain links TRBV4-2 to TRBJ2-6, with a tentative D call TRBD2 (6 bases). V was trimmed by 0 bases and J by 4 bases, leaving 10 bases between them. Per germline, CDR1 LGHNA and CDR2 YNFKEQ. There are 16 residues in the CDR3. CDR3 nucleotides: TGTGCCAGCAGCCAAGATTGGAGGGTCGGGGCCAACGTCCTGACTTTC. Translation: CASSQDWRVGANVLTF.

V gene TRBV28 combines with J gene TRBJ1-1; D remains unclear. The germline gives CDR1 MDHEN, CDR2 SYDVKM. This CDR3 comprises 13 residues. Trimming pared 6 bases from V and 0 bases from J, leaving 8 bases between. The CDR3 DNA sequence: TGTGCCAGCAGCGGAGTAATGAACACTGAAGCTTTCTTT. It codes for CASSGVMNTEAFF.

This clonotype was seen a handful of times. This chain connects TRBV5-6 to TRBJ2-3; D may be TRBD2 (7 bases). This CDR3 has 14 residues. CDR1 and CDR2 (germline): SGHDT, YYEEEE. Trimming left V 9 bases short and J 1 base short, with 15 bases between. The CDR3 spells CATDRGARTDTQYF. The CDR3 nucleotides are TGTGCCACCGATCGGGGGGCCCGCACAGATACGCAGTATTTT.

The CDR3 region is CSAPTGANNSPLHF. The CDR3 DNA sequence: TGCAGTGCTCCAACAGGGGCCAATAATTCACCCCTCCACTTT. The genes are TRBV20-1 and TRBJ1-6; 7 bases fit TRBD1. Germline-derived CDR1 and CDR2 are DFQATT and SNEGSKA (reference sequence). This CDR3 region has 14 residues. V trimming: 5 bases; J trimming: 5 bases; junction bases outside the gene matches: 6.

The rearrangement links TRBV12-3 or TRBV12-4 to TRBJ1-1; tentatively, D is TRBD1 (6 bases). The CDR3 length is 13 residues. Between the trimmed V and J ends, which lost 5 bases and 11 bases, there was a span of 18 bases. This chain's CDR3 is CASSTVVRGDAFF. The DNA of the CDR3 is TGTGCCAGCAGTACCGTAGTCAGGGGTGATGCTTTCTTT.

This clonotype has a handful of counts. The genes are TRBV15 and TRBJ2-4, with D possibly matching TRBD1 (6 bases). CDR1 and CDR2 from the germline V gene are LNHNV and YYDKDF (reference sequence). With 5 bases removed from V and 7 bases from J, the gap between germline ends came to 12 bases. The length of the CDR3 is 13 residues. The CDR3 nucleotides read TGTGCCACCAGCGGCACCACAGGGAACATTCAGTACTTC. The encoded protein is CATSGTTGNIQYF.

The sample holds a few counts of this clonotype. The chain has TRBV20-1 and TRBJ2-7; D gene ambiguous. Germline V lookup: CDR1 DFQATT, CDR2 SNEGSKA (reference sequence). The CDR3 loop spans 13 amino acids. Between the trimmed V and J ends, which lost 5 bases and 5 bases, there was a span of 16 bases. CDR3 nucleotides: TGCAGTGCTCACCGGACGGTCAATGACGAGCAGTACTTC. The encoded protein is CSAHRTVNDEQYF.

This chain connects TRBV10-2 to TRBJ1-4; D possibly corresponds to TRBD1 (5 bases). This CDR3 region has 16 residues. The V gene's germline CDR1 is WSHSY and CDR2 SAAADI. V was shortened by 5 bases and J by 3 bases, with 16 bases between the two germline ends. CDR3 sequence reads: CASSPGTNYPNEKLFF. The CDR3 region has the DNA TGCGCCAGCAGTCCCGGGACGAACTACCCTAATGAAAAACTGTTTTTT.

This clonotype was seen more than once but under ten times. The chain uses TRBV7-2 and TRBJ2-5; 9 bases align to TRBD2. Germline assignment: CDR1 SGHTA and CDR2 FQGNSA. V lost 1 base and J lost 4; bases outside the gene matches: 4. The CDR3 runs to 15 residues. The CDR3 loop is CASSLDGGRGETQYF. Written as DNA, the CDR3 is TGTGCCAGCAGCTTAGATGGCGGGAGGGGAGAGACCCAGTACTTC.

This clonotype was counted a few times. This chain connects TRBV12-3 or TRBV12-4 to TRBJ2-7; D is ambiguous. Deletions cut 2 bases from V and 4 bases from J, with 12 bases between. The CDR3 contains 14 residues. Here the CDR3 DNA reads TGTGCCAGCAGTTTAATCCGTGAACCATACGAGCAGTACTTC. Translation: CASSLIREPYEQYF.

The V gene is TRBV5-5, the J gene TRBJ2-5, with 7 bases lining up with TRBD1. The junction had 5 bases not matched to a gene; V was cut back by 4 bases and J by 5 bases. CDR1 is SGHKS and CDR2 is YYEKEE in the germline V gene (reference sequence). The CDR3 is 13 residues long. CDR3 amino acids: CASSEGAWETQYF. DNA of the CDR3: TGTGCCAGCAGCGAGGGGGCCTGGGAGACCCAGTACTTC.

The chain uses TRBV4-1 and TRBJ2-5, with 9 positions matching TRBD1. The CDR3 is made up of 21 amino acids. Trimming took 0 bases from V and 0 from J; bases not matched to a gene: 17. Germline CDR1 is MGHRA and CDR2 is YSYEKL. CDR3 residues: CASSQDPQIQGALGYQETQYF. DNA of the CDR3: TGCGCCAGCAGCCAAGACCCCCAGATACAGGGGGCTTTGGGGTACCAAGAGACCCAGTACTTC.

This clonotype was found a few times. The V gene is TRBV12-3 or TRBV12-4, the J gene TRBJ1-6, with D possibly being TRBD1 (5 bases). The germline V and J ends were trimmed by 2 bases and 10 bases, with 12 bases remaining between them. The CDR3 loop spans 14 amino acids. Here the CDR3 reads CASSLRGSRSPLHF. The CDR3 coding sequence is TGTGCCAGCAGTTTACGGGGGTCTCGGTCACCCCTCCACTTT.

This clonotype was recorded many times. This chain links TRBV7-8 with TRBJ2-1, with D tentatively TRBD1 (5 bases). The CDR3 totals 14 residues. V was trimmed by 5 bases and J by 3 bases, leaving 11 bases between them. Germline-derived CDR1 and CDR2 are SGHVS and FQNEAQ. The CDR3 DNA is TGTGCCAGCAGCGCCAGACAGAGCTACAATGAGCAGTTCTTC. Amino acid sequence: CASSARQSYNEQFF.

This clonotype was counted once. V usage is TRBV5-1 and J usage is TRBJ1-1, with 7 positions matching TRBD1. Germline CDR1 reads SGHRS; CDR2 reads YFSETQ. The CDR3 sequence is 16 residues long. Unmatched junction bases numbered 5, after V lost 0 bases and J lost 0 bases. This chain's CDR3 is CASSLAGTEMNTEAFF. CDR3 bases: TGCGCCAGCAGCTTGGCCGGGACAGAAATGAACACTGAAGCTTTCTTT. Drawing the rest from reference TRBV5-1 and TRBJ1-1, the complete variable domain is KAGVTQTPRYLIKTRGQQVTLSCSPISGHRSVSWYQQTPGQGLQFLFEYFSETQRNKGNFPGRFSGRQFSNSRSEMNVSTLELGDSALYLCASSLAGTEMNTEAFFGQGTRLTVV.

The gene calls are TRBV28 and TRBJ2-4; no firm D call. The V and J ends lost 5 bases and 2 bases respectively, with 10 bases between them. The CDR3 length is 14 residues. CDR1 and CDR2 from the germline V gene are MDHEN and SYDVKM. CDR3 nucleotide sequence: TGTGCCAGCAGTGTTTATGGGTCCAAAAACATTCAGTACTTC. This encodes CASSVYGSKNIQYF.

Notes on this clonotype: The conserved phenylalanine or tryptophan normally closing the CDR3 is absent here, so this likely arose from a read error. The CDR3 here is CASRTSGSKNIQYL. The CDR3 region has the DNA TGTGCCAGCAGGACTAGCGGGAGCAAAAACATTCAGTACTTA. The rearrangement links TRBV6-1 to TRBJ2-4; the match to TRBD2 covers 12 bases. The V gene's germline CDR1 is MNHNS and CDR2 SASEGT. V was clipped by 6 bases and J by 3 bases; unmatched bases: 0. The CDR3 is made up of 14 amino acids.

A few counts support this clonotype. The CDR3 coding sequence is TGTGCCAGCAGCTGGGACAGGGGCCCCTACGAGCAGTACTTC. Translating gives CASSWDRGPYEQYF. V and J are TRBV11-2 and TRBJ2-7; 10 bases line up with TRBD1. Germline V lookup: CDR1 SGHAT, CDR2 FQNNGV. This CDR3 is built from 14 residues. The J segment lost 2 bases and the V segment lost 4 bases, leaving 2 bases of the junction unmatched.

CDR3 nucleotide sequence: TGTGCCAGCAGTTACGTCGGCAGCCTCAATCAGCCCCAGCATTTT. Its protein is CASSYVGSLNQPQHF. V gene TRBV6-6 combines with J gene TRBJ1-5; D gene unclear. The CDR3 totals 15 residues. From germline, CDR1 is MNHNY and CDR2 SVGAGI (reference sequence). Between the trimmed V and J ends, which lost 2 bases and 3 bases, there was a span of 11 bases.

This chain connects TRBV27 to TRBJ1-2; D is unclear. Germline V CDR1 and CDR2: MNHEY, SMNVEV (reference sequence). V dropped 2 bases and J dropped 8 bases, with 12 bases sitting between them. This CDR3 has 13 amino acids. The CDR3 DNA sequence: TGTGCCAGCAGTTTAGTAGGGAAGACGGGCTACACCTTC. Translation gives CASSLVGKTGYTF.

A word on this clonotype: One junction end does not reproduce the germline sequence, and a read error may be involved. The V call is TRBV5-4, the J call TRBJ2-7; 8 bases align to TRBD2. Per germline, CDR1 SGHNT and CDR2 YYREEE (reference sequence). This CDR3 contains 13 residues. In DNA, the CDR3 is TGTGCCAGAAGCTACGGGGGGGGGTACGAGCAGTACTTC. Translation gives CARSYGGGYEQYF.

The rearrangement uses TRBV7-2 and TRBJ2-1; 7 bases agree with TRBD2. This CDR3 has 15 amino acids. Germline V gene data show CDR1 as SGHTA and CDR2 as FQGNSA. The V gene end was trimmed by 3 bases and the J gene end by 5 bases; junction bases not matched to a gene: 7. CDR3 sequence: CASSLGGFSNNEQFF. The DNA for the CDR3 is TGTGCCAGCAGCTTGGGAGGGTTTAGTAACAATGAGCAGTTCTTC. Filled out from reference TRBV7-2 and TRBJ2-1, the complete variable domain reads GAGVSQSPSNKVTEKGKDVELRCDPISGHTALYWYRQSLGQGLEFLIYFQGNSAPDKSGLPSDRFSAERTGGSVSTLTIQRTQQEDSAVYLCASSLGGFSNNEQFFGPGTRLTVL.

This clonotype was recorded a few times. The chain uses TRBV7-3 and TRBJ1-1; D not certain. CDR3 length: 13 residues. CDR1 and CDR2 from the germline V gene are SGHTA and FQGTGA. The ends were cut back, 1 base at V and 8 bases at J, with 11 bases in the middle. The CDR3 is CASSLRREMEAFF. For the CDR3, the DNA is TGTGCCAGCAGCTTAAGGAGGGAAATGGAAGCTTTCTTT.

This clonotype was detected ten times or more. The genes are TRBV7-6 and TRBJ1-4; D not certain. Germline values: CDR1 SGHVS, CDR2 FNYEAQ. The CDR3 length is 14 residues. The germline V and J ends were trimmed by 1 base and 7 bases, with 10 bases remaining between them. The CDR3 nucleotides read TGTGCCAGCAGCTTAGAGTCAGGCTCTGAAAAACTGTTTTTT. This translates into CASSLESGSEKLFF.

The chain uses TRBV12-3 or TRBV12-4 and TRBJ1-6; D is ambiguous. The V end lost 1 base, the J end lost 14 bases, and 9 bases lay between the germline ends. This CDR3 has 12 residues. The CDR3 reads CASSLGTPALHF. In DNA form, the CDR3 reads TGTGCCAGCAGTTTAGGCACTCCGGCCCTCCACTTT.

This clonotype has only a few counts. The chain is built from TRBV20-1 and TRBJ2-3; 7 nucleotides match TRBD2. V dropped 6 bases and J dropped 1; count of bases not matched to a gene: 7. Germline V gives CDR1 DFQATT, CDR2 SNEGSKA (reference sequence). The CDR3 consists of 14 residues. The CDR3 region has the DNA TGCAGTGCCCGAATGGGGGGGGGCACAGATACGCAGTATTTT. Protein: CSARMGGGTDTQYF.

This clonotype has a handful of counts. The chain uses TRBV28 and TRBJ2-1; D call uncertain. V lost 6 bases to trimming and J lost 9 bases, with 12 bases between them. CDR1 MDHEN and CDR2 SYDVKM come from the germline V gene. The CDR3 contains 12 residues. The chain's CDR3 is CASRSTLGEQFF. For the CDR3, the DNA is TGTGCCAGCAGGTCAACCTTGGGTGAGCAGTTCTTC.